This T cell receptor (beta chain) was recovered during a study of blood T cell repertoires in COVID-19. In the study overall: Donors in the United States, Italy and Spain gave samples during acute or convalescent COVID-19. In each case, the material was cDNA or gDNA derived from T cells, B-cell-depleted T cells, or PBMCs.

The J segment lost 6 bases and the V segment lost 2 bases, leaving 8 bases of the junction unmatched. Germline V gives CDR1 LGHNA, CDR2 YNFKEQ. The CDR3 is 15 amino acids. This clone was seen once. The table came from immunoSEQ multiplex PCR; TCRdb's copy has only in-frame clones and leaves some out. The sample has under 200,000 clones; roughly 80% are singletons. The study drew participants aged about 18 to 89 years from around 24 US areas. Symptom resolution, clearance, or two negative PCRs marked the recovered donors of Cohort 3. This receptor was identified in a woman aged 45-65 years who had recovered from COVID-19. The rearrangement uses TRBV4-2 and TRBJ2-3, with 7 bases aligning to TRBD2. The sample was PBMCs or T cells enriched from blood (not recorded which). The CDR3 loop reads CASSQFGLAADTQYF. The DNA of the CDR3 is TGTGCCAGCAGCCAATTCGGCCTAGCGGCGGATACGCAGTATTTT.